The T cell receptor beta chain under discussion was sequenced for a study of OX40 agonist ivuxolimab in advanced cancers. Background on the study: Patients were given ivuxolimab, an antibody that agonizes OX40 (CD134). While on treatment, patients had intravenous ivuxolimab at 0.01 to 10 mg/kg every 2 weeks. General study findings and limits: Partial responders dosed at 0.1-3.0 mg/kg displayed clonal expansion ranking among the lowest. CD8+ T cells (on average) carried more expanded clones than CD4+ T cells.

The table came from immunoSEQ multiplex PCR; TCRdb's copy has only in-frame clones and leaves some out. Of roughly 80,000 clones in the sample, 65% to 90% were seen once. CDR3 length equals 16 residues. Germline CDR1 reads MNHEY; CDR2 reads SVGAGI. V was clipped by 2 bases and J by 3 bases; unmatched bases: 8. With regard to this clone: What it recognizes is unknown.

This TCR derives from an adult with an advanced solid tumor such as melanoma, head and neck, liver or kidney cancer. The source material was CD4+ or CD8+ T cells sorted from blood, sampled in a trial of the OX40 agonist ivuxolimab. V is TRBV6-5 and J is TRBJ2-5; 8 nucleotides line up with TRBD1. The CDR3 coding sequence is TGTGCCAGCAGTTACGTAATGGACAGGGTTAAAGAGACCCAGTACTTC. Amino acid sequence: CASSYVMDRVKETQYF.